This T cell receptor beta chain originates from a study of Tregs in tolerant kidney transplant recipients. Concerning this clone itself: Its specificity is unknown.

TCRdb keeps only in-frame clones here, not all; method: immunoSEQ multiplex PCR. The data show 50,000 or so clones, roughly 90% seen once. Study outcomes and limitations: Biological reproducibility was not directly addressed in this study. Tregs expanded with activated donor B cells seemed most donor-specific.

The J segment lost 4 bases and the V segment lost 1 base, leaving 4 bases of the junction unmatched. The CDR3 covers 16 residues. Germline V gene data show CDR1 as LGHNA and CDR2 as YSLEER. Mixed chimerism was transient after nonmyeloablative marrow transplants from related graft donors. The sample in question was CD8+ T cells from blood (PBMCs), obtained 12 months after the transplant. The TCR comes from a human patient who received a combined kidney and bone marrow transplant. The graft donor may be the source of some T cells. The chain joins TRBV4-3 to TRBJ2-2, with TRBD2 identical over 9 bases. The CDR3 sequence is CASSQGLAGSTGELFF. The CDR3 nucleotides read TGCGCCAGCAGCCAAGGGCTAGCGGGAAGCACCGGGGAGCTGTTTTTT.